The rows below give T cell receptor beta chains drawn from one sample of a study of cytomegalovirus exposure and HLA in healthy donors. The protocol was immunoSEQ multiplex PCR, while the TCRdb copy is restricted to in-frame clones and leaves out a portion. The table shows 200,000 to 250,000 clones, with over 80% occurring only once. The sequenced material came from PBMCs. The source of these receptors is a woman aged 40 to 55 in good health and CMV-seropositive. Both conserved end residues are part of each CDR3. D genes are given only for firm matches. Clone size is shown for a subset of rows, as once, few, many or a class of expanded clone.

TRBD1,TRBJ1-4,.,TRBV11-2,TGTGCCAGCAGCTTAGGGGCCGGGACAGTGGGCCCAAGAAATGAAAAACTGTTTTTT,CASSLGAGTVGPRNEKLFF
.,TRBJ2-1,.,TRBV5-1,TGCGCCAGCAGCTTGACTCCGGTAGGCACAGGCAATGAGCAGTTCTTC,CASSLTPVGTGNEQFF
TRBD2,TRBJ2-7,.,TRBV30,TGTGCCTTAGCGGGCGCGTCCCTCGAGCAGTACTTC,CALAGASLEQYF
TRBD1,TRBJ1-2,few,TRBV7-2,TGTGCCAGCAGCGCCGGACAGGGTGACTATGGCTACACCTTC,CASSAGQGDYGYTF
.,TRBJ1-4,few,TRBV29-1,TGCAGCGTTGTGTGGCGGGAGAGGCCTAATGAAAAACTGTTTTTT,CSVVWRERPNEKLFF
.,TRBJ2-1,.,TRBV29-1,TGCAGCGTTGAATACACTACCGTGTACAATGAGCAGTTCTTC,CSVEYTTVYNEQFF
.,TRBJ1-1,.,TRBV5-1,TGCGCCAGCAGCTCGATGGGGCTCATGAACACTGAAGCTTTCTTT,CASSSMGLMNTEAFF
.,TRBJ2-3,once,TRBV4-3,TGCGCCAGCAGCCAAGAAAGCGGGACACAGGGGGCAGATACGCAGTATTTT,CASSQESGTQGADTQYF
.,TRBJ1-1,.,TRBV6-5,TGTGCCAGCAGTTACGGCAGCGCTGAAGCTTTCTTT,CASSYGSAEAFF
.,TRBJ2-7,.,TRBV30,TGTGCCTGGAGTGGAGGAGGGGACGGATCCTACGAGCAGTACTTC,CAWSGGGDGSYEQYF
.,TRBJ1-2,.,TRBV7-2,TGTGCCAGCAGCTTGGACAGTTCTAACTATGGCTACACCTTC,CASSLDSSNYGYTF
TRBD1,TRBJ2-4,.,TRBV25-1,TGTGCCAGCAGTGAATTGGGGACAGGGAATAACATTCAGTACTTC,CASSELGTGNNIQYF
.,TRBJ1-1,.,TRBV5-1,TGCGCCAGCAGGGACATAATGAACACTGAAGCTTTCTTT,CASRDIMNTEAFF
.,TRBJ1-3,.,TRBV10-3,TGTGCCATCAGTGAGTCGTGGATCAGGGATGGAAACACCATATATTTT,CAISESWIRDGNTIYF
.,TRBJ2-5,.,TRBV15,TGTGCCACCAGTCCGAGGGTGAGGGAGACCCAGTACTTC,CATSPRVRETQYF
TRBD1,TRBJ1-1,.,TRBV7-2,TGTGCCAGCAGCTCCGCTTTCGACAGGGGTCGAGCTTTCTTT,CASSSAFDRGRAFF
.,TRBJ2-5,.,TRBV2,TGTGCCAGCAGTGGGGAGAACCAAGAGACCCAGTACTTC,CASSGENQETQYF
.,TRBJ1-5,.,TRBV4-3,TGCGCCAGCAGCCAAGACGCAGGGGTCGGGCAGCCCCAGCATTTT,CASSQDAGVGQPQHF
.,TRBJ1-4,.,TRBV7-2,TGTGCCAGCAGCCAGAGGGGGGGAGAAAAACTGTTTTTT,CASSQRGGEKLFF
.,TRBJ2-7,.,TRBV6-6,TGTGCCAGCAGCCCAAGCCCTTACGAGCAGTACTTC,CASSPSPYEQYF